Listed below are T cell receptor beta chains from one sample, sequenced in a study of blood T cells in healthy people across ages. TCRdb redid the calling of the 5' RACE reads with MiXCR, one entry per CDR3 protein. Of 1.4 million or so distinct CDR3 sequences in the sample, about 45% are singletons; the top ten hold about 4%. The source material was blood. These receptors were obtained from a young woman in good health. CDR3s include the opening cysteine and the closing phenylalanine or tryptophan.

TRBV2,CASRNTGTGASLVDTQYF
TRBV3-1,CASSQQLTVTYEQYF
TRBV7-9,CASSALLTGELFF
TRBV29-1,CSVEGPGEGEELFF
TRBV6-2/TRBV6-3,CASSRHGASGRNEQFF
TRBV20-1,CSARRQGAFNEKLFF
TRBV4-1,CASSQDSRGGQPQHF
TRBV19,CASRDGAGGRVQPQQF
TRBV11-2,CASSSGQTYTEAFF
TRBV5-1,CASSEQGSGANVLTF
TRBV9,CASSAGFTGTYEQYF
TRBV20-1,CSARGGTGTYEQYF
TRBV7-9,CASSIEGLLLYGYTF
TRBV4-3,CASSQMYSNQPQHF
TRBV7-9,CASSLVFGVAQETQYF
TRBV20-1,CSARDGKYNEQFF
TRBV30,CAWTGPNTEAFF
TRBV5-1,CSSSPLIGPEAFF
TRBV20-1,CSAHRGANQPQHF
TRBV7-9,CASTPVGSSYKEQFF
TRBV20-1,CSATGTSSYEQYF
TRBV4-3,CASSSRRATPGNSPLHF
TRBV25-1,CASSELDQYEQYF
TRBV25-1,CASSVGGAYNEQYF
TRBV13,CASSSYGYEQYF
TRBV20-1,CSAPSFGYTF
TRBV6-4,CASSDGEDRWERETEAFF
TRBV4-1,CASSQDGILAADYNEQFF
TRBV7-2,CASSLETGAPYEQYF
TRBV6-2/TRBV6-3,CASSQGDRPQHF
TRBV7-9,CASSVQSYEQYF
TRBV7-3,CASSSSGYTDTQYF
TRBV7-2,CASTGQSYGPYGYTF
TRBV7-2,CASSVTGPSCEQYF
TRBV6-2/TRBV6-3,CASSYSRDSYTDTQYF
TRBV5-1,CASSLISYNEQFF
TRBV6-5,CASSYKSGSGYNEQFF
TRBV20-1,CSARDRRAGDTEAFF
TRBV20-1,CSAPPGQGARAKNIQYF
TRBV5-1,CASSFRTGGPSTYEQYF
TRBV15,CATSRVSNYGYTF